The following is a TCR beta chain sequence with its context. Its specificity is unknown. Naive, central memory, regulatory and stem cell-like memory cells within the CD4+ compartment were sorted using CD45RO/CCR7/CD25/CD127/CD95/CD27. Each of the sorted populations had a purity greater than 98%. The V gene end was trimmed by 1 base and the J gene end by 2 bases; junction bases not matched to a gene: 5. The CDR3 extends over 16 amino acids. In germline, CDR1 is LNHNV, CDR2 YYDKDF (reference sequence). As every portion of the isolated RNA was reverse transcribed, the sequencing read expressed TCRB transcripts. Sequencing used immunoSEQ multiplex PCR; TCRdb keeps in-frame clones, though not all of them. The sample has a few hundred thousand clones; over 11% are singletons. This record comes from a study of beta chain features in type 1 diabetes. In the study overall: Roughly 110,000,000 sorted cells were examined across all samples. Findings and limits, study-wide: Among all four CD4+ subsets, Type 1 diabetes patients had TCRB CDR3s that were moderately but significantly shorter. In comparison with healthy donors, patients had naive, central memory and Treg TCRB repertoires that appeared more similar.

J is TRBJ1-2 and V is TRBV15; 9 bases align to TRBD1. The receptor was derived from a young man with type 1 diabetes. Input material: naive CD4+ T cells from blood. The CDR3 loop reads CATSRAPGQGNYGYTF. CDR3 nucleotide sequence: TGTGCCACCAGCAGAGCTCCGGGACAGGGAAACTATGGCTACACCTTC.